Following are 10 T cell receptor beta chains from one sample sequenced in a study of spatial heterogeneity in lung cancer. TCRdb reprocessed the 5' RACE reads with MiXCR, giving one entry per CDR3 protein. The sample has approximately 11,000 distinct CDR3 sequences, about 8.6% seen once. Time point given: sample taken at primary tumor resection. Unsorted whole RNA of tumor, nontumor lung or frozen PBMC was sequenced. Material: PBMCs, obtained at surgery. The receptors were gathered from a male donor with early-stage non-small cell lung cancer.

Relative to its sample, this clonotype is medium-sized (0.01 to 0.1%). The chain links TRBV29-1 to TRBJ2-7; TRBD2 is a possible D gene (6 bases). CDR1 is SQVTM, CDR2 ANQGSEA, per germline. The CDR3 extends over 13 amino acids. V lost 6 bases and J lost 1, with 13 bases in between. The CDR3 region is CSVTGTSSYEQYF. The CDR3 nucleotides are TGCAGCGTCACCGGGACTTCATCCTACGAGCAGTACTTC.

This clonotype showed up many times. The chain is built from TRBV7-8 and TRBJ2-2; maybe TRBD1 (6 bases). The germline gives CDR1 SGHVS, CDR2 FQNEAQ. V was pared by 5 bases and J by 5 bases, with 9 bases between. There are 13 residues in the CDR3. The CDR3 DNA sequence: TGTGCCAGCAGCACACAGGGAACCGGGGAGCTGTTTTTT. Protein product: CASSTQGTGELFF.

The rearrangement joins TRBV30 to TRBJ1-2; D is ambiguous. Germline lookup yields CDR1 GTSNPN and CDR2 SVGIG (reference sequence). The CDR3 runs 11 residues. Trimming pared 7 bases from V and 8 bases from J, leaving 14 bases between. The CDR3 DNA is TGTGCCTCACGGACCTTAGGAGGCTACACCTTC. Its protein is CASRTLGGYTF.

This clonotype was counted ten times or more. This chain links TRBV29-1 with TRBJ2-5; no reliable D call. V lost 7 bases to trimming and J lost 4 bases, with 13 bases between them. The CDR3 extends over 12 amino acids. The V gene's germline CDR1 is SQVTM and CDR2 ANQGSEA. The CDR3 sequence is CSATASRETQYF. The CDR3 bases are TGCAGCGCCACAGCCTCACGAGAGACCCAGTACTTC.

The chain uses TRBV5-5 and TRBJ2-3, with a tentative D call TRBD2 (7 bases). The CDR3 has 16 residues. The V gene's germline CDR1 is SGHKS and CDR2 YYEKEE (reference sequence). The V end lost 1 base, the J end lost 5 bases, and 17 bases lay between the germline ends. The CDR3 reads CASSLLTGGRGDTQYF. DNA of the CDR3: TGTGCCAGCAGCTTGCTAACGGGGGGCCGCGGAGATACGCAGTATTTT.

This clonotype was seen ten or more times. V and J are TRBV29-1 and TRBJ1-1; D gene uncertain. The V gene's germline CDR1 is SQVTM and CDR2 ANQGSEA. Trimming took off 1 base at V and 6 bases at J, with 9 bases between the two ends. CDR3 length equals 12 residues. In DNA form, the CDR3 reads TGCAGCGTTGAAGCGGATATCGCTGAAGCTTTCTTT. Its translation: CSVEADIAEAFF.

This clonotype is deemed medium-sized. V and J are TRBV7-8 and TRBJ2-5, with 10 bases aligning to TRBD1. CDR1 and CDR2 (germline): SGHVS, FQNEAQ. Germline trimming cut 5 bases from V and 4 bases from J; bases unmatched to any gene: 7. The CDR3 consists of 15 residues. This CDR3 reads CASSPRDRGAETQYF. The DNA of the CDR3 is TGTGCCAGCAGCCCCCGGGACAGGGGCGCAGAGACCCAGTACTTC.

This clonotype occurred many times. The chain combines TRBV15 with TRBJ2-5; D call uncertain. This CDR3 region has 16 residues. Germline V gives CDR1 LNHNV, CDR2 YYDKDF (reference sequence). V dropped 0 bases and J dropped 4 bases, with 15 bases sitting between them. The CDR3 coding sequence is TGTGCCACCAGCAGAGATCGGCTGAGCGTGAGAGAGACCCAGTACTTC. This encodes CATSRDRLSVRETQYF.

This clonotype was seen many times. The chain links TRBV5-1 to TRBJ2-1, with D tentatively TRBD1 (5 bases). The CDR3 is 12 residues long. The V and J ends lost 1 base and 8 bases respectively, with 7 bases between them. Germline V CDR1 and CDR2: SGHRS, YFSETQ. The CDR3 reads CASSLRGDEQFF. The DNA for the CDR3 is TGCGCCAGCAGCTTGAGGGGTGATGAGCAGTTCTTC.

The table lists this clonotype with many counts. The CDR3 spells CASSRFSKGRLYEQYF. CDR3 DNA: TGCGCCAGCAGCCGATTTTCCAAGGGACGATTGTACGAGCAGTACTTC. This chain connects TRBV23-1 to TRBJ2-7; possibly TRBD1 or TRBD2 for D (5 bases each). TRBV23-1 is noted as an ORF with a role that remains uncertain. The CDR3 runs 16 residues. Trimming pared 6 bases from V and 4 bases from J, leaving 22 bases between.